Each of the 11 T cell receptor beta chains below was sequenced from the same sample in a study of blood T cell repertoires in COVID-19. Only in-frame clones appear in the TCRdb table, and some are missing; sequencing was by immunoSEQ multiplex PCR. This table has over 110,000 clones, 70% to 85% appearing once. The sequencing sample was made of peripheral blood. These receptors originate from a man in his 60s with acute or convalescent COVID-19.

V gene TRBV6-5 combines with J gene TRBJ2-3, with 8 bases that match TRBD2. The germline V gene has CDR1 MNHEY and CDR2 SVGAGI. J lost 5 bases, V lost 5 bases, and 9 bases had no gene match. The CDR3 extends over 15 amino acids. CDR3 DNA: TGTGCCAGCAGTATGGGGGTAGCGGGACGAGATACGCAGTATTTT. As protein: CASSMGVAGRDTQYF.

This clone was seen only a few times. CDR3 nucleotides: TGTGCCAGCAGTGAAACGGGTCAGAGGTATGGCTACACCTTC. Its translation is CASSETGQRYGYTF. The chain has TRBV2 and TRBJ1-2, with no clear D. CDR1 and CDR2 from the germline V gene are SNHLY and FYNNEI. The V end was cut by 2 bases, the J end by 5 bases, with 12 bases between. This CDR3 region has 14 residues.

This clone was recorded once. The chain couples TRBV24-1 to TRBJ2-5; 10 positions match TRBD2. There are 15 residues in the CDR3. Germline V gene lookup returns CDR1 KGHDR and CDR2 SFDVKD. V trimming: 3 bases; J trimming: 5 bases; junction bases outside the gene matches: 5. CDR3 amino acids: CATSDRRTSGETQYF. The CDR3 DNA reads TGTGCCACCAGTGATCGGAGGACTAGCGGCGAGACCCAGTACTTC.

The genes are TRBV7-8 and TRBJ1-2; 11 bases match TRBD1. The CDR3 is 16 amino acids. The ends lost 4 bases at V and 6 bases at J; junction bases unmatched: 10. Per the germline V gene, CDR1 is SGHVS and CDR2 is FQNEAQ. CDR3 nucleotide sequence: TGTGCCAGCAGCTCCCCTGGGACAGGGGGTTGGAATGGCTACACCTTC. Translating it yields CASSSPGTGGWNGYTF. The full variable domain, in which reference TRBV7-8 and TRBJ1-2 provide the parts outside the CDR3, is GAGVSQSPRYKVAKRGQDVALRCDPISGHVSLFWYQQALGQGPEFLTYFQNEAQLDKSGLPSDRFFAERPEGSVSTLKIQRTQQEDSAVYLCASSSPGTGGWNGYTFGSGTRLTVV.

The gene calls are TRBV5-4 and TRBJ2-2, with 7 positions matching TRBD2. CDR3 size: 16 residues. V shed 1 base, J shed 6 bases, and the junction held 9 bases outside the gene matches. Germline V gives CDR1 SGHNT, CDR2 YYREEE (reference sequence). CDR3 DNA sequence: TGTGCCAGCAGCTTGAAAGGGAGGGTAGGCGCCGGGGAGCTGTTTTTT. This translates into CASSLKGRVGAGELFF.

This rearrangement joins TRBV7-8 to TRBJ2-1; 10 positions agree with TRBD1. The CDR3 covers 16 residues. V lost 5 bases, J lost 6 bases, and 10 bases stayed unmatched. The V gene's germline CDR1 is SGHVS and CDR2 FQNEAQ. The CDR3 sequence: CASSNRRQGAANEQFF. For the CDR3, the DNA is TGTGCCAGCAGCAACCGAAGACAGGGGGCCGCCAATGAGCAGTTCTTC.

The rearrangement joins TRBV5-1 to TRBJ2-2; D perhaps matches TRBD1 (6 bases). The V and J ends lost 4 bases and 1 base respectively, with 11 bases between them. The CDR3 consists of 15 residues. Looked up from germline, CDR1 is SGHRS and CDR2 is YFSETQ. The CDR3 DNA is TGCGCCAGCAGCGGCCAGGGGCTGAACACCGGGGAGCTGTTTTTT. The encoded protein is CASSGQGLNTGELFF.

This rearrangement joins TRBV5-1 to TRBJ1-5, with TRBD1 as a possible D gene (5 bases). The germline V gene has CDR1 SGHRS and CDR2 YFSETQ. V was cut by 4 bases and J by 5 bases, with 16 bases left in between. The CDR3 spans 15 residues. This chain's CDR3 is CASSATPGGDQPQHF. CDR3 DNA sequence: TGCGCCAGCAGCGCAACCCCGGGGGGGGATCAGCCCCAGCATTTT. The full variable domain, completed using reference TRBV5-1 and TRBJ1-5, is KAGVTQTPRYLIKTRGQQVTLSCSPISGHRSVSWYQQTPGQGLQFLFEYFSETQRNKGNFPGRFSGRQFSNSRSEMNVSTLELGDSALYLCASSATPGGDQPQHFGDGTRLSIL.

The chain employs TRBV5-1 and TRBJ1-1; tentatively, D is TRBD1 (6 bases). CDR1 is SGHRS, CDR2 YFSETQ, per germline. The CDR3 is 14 amino acids. V lost 4 bases to trimming and J lost 5 bases, with 15 bases between them. DNA of the CDR3: TGCGCCAGCAGCAGTCAGGGGAGTGGGACTGAAGCTTTCTTT. Amino acids: CASSSQGSGTEAFF.

The chain is built from TRBV10-3 and TRBJ2-5; TRBD2 aligns across 9 bases. This CDR3 region has 15 residues. The ends lost 3 bases at V and 7 bases at J; junction bases unmatched: 9. CDR1 is ENHRY, CDR2 SYGVKD, per germline. The CDR3 region is CAISDRGGGERTQYF. CDR3 in DNA: TGTGCCATCAGTGACCGCGGGGGGGGCGAGCGGACCCAGTACTTC.

In its sample, this clone was seen many times. The V gene is TRBV29-1, the J gene TRBJ1-3, with a tentative D call TRBD1 (6 bases). The germline CDR1 and CDR2 sequences are SQVTM and ANQGSEA. This CDR3 spans 13 amino acids. Trimming cost V 6 bases and J 3 bases, with 12 bases left between them. DNA of the CDR3: TGCAGCGTGGAACAGGGTTTTGGAAACACCATATATTTT. As protein: CSVEQGFGNTIYF.